Sequencing of this T cell receptor (beta chain) was carried out in a study of cytomegalovirus exposure and HLA in healthy donors. This CDR3 is 17 amino acids long. Germline lookup yields CDR1 SGHKS and CDR2 YYEKEE (reference sequence). Trimming took 2 bases from V and 4 from J; bases not matched to a gene: 11. PCR employed 60 Vbeta and 13 Jbeta primers. TCRdb's copy holds only in-frame clones and misses some; the assay was immunoSEQ multiplex PCR. Here the sample spans about 90,000 clones, less than 85% being singletons. This clone is a singleton in its sample. This TCR came from a man younger than 35 in good health and CMV-seronegative. The chain has TRBV5-5 and TRBJ1-4, with 7 bases aligning to TRBD1. The sequenced sample was PBMCs. The CDR3 nucleotides read TGTGCCAGCAGCTTTGGGGACAGCCGCCAGGGTAATGAAAAACTGTTTTTT. Amino acids: CASSFGDSRQGNEKLFF.